This T cell receptor (beta chain) stems from a study of early T cells in non-severe SARS-CoV-2 infection. At the level of the study: The authors sequenced bulk RNA from unsorted whole blood, leaving chains unpaired.

Study outcomes and limitations: CD4 and private specificities were missed by VDJdb matching, which favored anti-spike CD8 responses.

The sample holds many counts of this clonotype. No antigen is known for it. Molecules of cDNA were individually given unique molecular identifiers that were attached to them. TCRdb redid the calling of the 5' RACE reads with MiXCR, one entry per CDR3 protein. Of tens of thousands of distinct CDR3 sequences detected, around 15% appear once; the ten largest clones hold 3% to 3.5%. The CDR3 covers 11 residues. V lost 4 bases and J 8 bases, leaving 6 bases between the germline ends. Germline CDR1 is ENHRY and CDR2 is SYGVKD. This rearrangement joins TRBV10-3 to TRBJ2-1, with unresolved D. The specimen sequenced was whole blood. The clonotype originates from an adult who was a healthcare worker with PCR-confirmed SARS-CoV-2 infection or an uninfected control (not recorded which). CDR3: CAISALDEQFF. The CDR3 DNA is TGTGCCATCAGTGCCCTCGATGAGCAGTTCTTC.